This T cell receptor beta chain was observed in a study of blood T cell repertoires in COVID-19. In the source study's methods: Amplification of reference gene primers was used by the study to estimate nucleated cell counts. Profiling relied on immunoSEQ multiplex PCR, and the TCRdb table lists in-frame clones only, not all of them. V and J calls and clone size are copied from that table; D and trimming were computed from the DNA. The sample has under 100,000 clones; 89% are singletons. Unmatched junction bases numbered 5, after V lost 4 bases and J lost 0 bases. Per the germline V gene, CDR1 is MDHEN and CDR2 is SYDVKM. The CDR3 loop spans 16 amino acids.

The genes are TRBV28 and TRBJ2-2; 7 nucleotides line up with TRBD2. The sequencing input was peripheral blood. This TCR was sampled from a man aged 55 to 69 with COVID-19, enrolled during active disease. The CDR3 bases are TGTGCCAGCAGTTGGCCAGCGGGAACGAACACCGGGGAGCTGTTTTTT. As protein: CASSWPAGTNTGELFF. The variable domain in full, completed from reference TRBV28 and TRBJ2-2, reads DVKVTQSSRYLVKRTGEKVFLECVQDMDHENMFWYRQDPGLGLRLIYFSYDVKMKEKGDIPEGYSVSREKKERFSLILESASTNQTSMYLCASSWPAGTNTGELFFGEGSRLTVL.